The clone carrying this T cell receptor (beta chain) was seen repeatedly, ten times or more. Its specificity is unknown. This sample is part of a study of post-analysis software for immune sequencing data. Unique molecular identifiers featured in each of the TCR beta cDNA libraries. Using its own MiXCR run on the PCR reads, TCRdb lists one record per CDR3 protein. The data contain some 260,000 distinct CDR3 sequences, 35% to 40% of them singletons. The study's findings and limits: Compared with controls, patients showed significantly lower normalized Chao1 diversity.

Sequenced: blood. This sequence originates from a girl aged 10 to 17 with multiple sclerosis.

CDR3 loop: CASHYGGSSYNEQFF. DNA for the CDR3: TGTGCCAGCCACTACGGAGGGAGCTCCTACAATGAGCAGTTCTTC. This chain connects TRBV11-1 to TRBJ2-1; TRBD2 might be the D (6 bases). The CDR3 has 15 residues. V was cut by 8 bases and J by 0 bases, with 14 bases left in between. Per germline, CDR1 SGHAT and CDR2 FQDESV (reference sequence).